This TCR beta chain was identified during a study of regulatory T cells in long-lasting Graves disease. Indicated time point: newly diagnosed GD, antithyroid drugs for less than 3 months. Making the TCR library involved RNA that had been extracted from PBMCs. HTBI primers from iRepertoire and Arm-PCR of CDR3 regions yielded the TCR beta libraries. TCRdb fed the multiplex PCR reads into MiXCR, producing one record per CDR3 protein. The sample consists of around 480,000 distinct CDR3 sequences, around 16% of them appearing once. Study results and limitations: Sample size was small, which may have lowered accuracy.

As for this clonotype: The target antigen is unknown.

Trimming pared 0 bases from V and 4 bases from J, leaving 19 bases between. Germline-derived CDR1 and CDR2 are DFQATT and SNEGSKA (reference sequence). CDR3 length: 17 residues. These data were also reused for a study on T cells in Graves' hyperthyroidism and ophthalmopathy. That work contributes: An absence of ophthalmopathy progression within 18 months meant stable Graves' hyperthyroidism. Diagnoses rested on clinical symptoms, serum thyroxine and TRAb, thyroid ultrasound and orbital computed tomography. Among clonotypes expanded in thyroid above 0.001, most were also found in blood.

This sequence originates from a middle-aged woman with Graves disease. The source material was peripheral blood mononuclear cells (PBMCs), sampled at new diagnosis, from a patient treated with antithyroid drugs. The chain combines TRBV20-1 with TRBJ1-5, with a weak D call TRBD1 (6 bases). The CDR3 protein is CSARDETGWSGNQPQHF. CDR3 DNA: TGCAGTGCTAGAGATGAAACAGGGTGGTCTGGAAATCAGCCCCAGCATTTT.